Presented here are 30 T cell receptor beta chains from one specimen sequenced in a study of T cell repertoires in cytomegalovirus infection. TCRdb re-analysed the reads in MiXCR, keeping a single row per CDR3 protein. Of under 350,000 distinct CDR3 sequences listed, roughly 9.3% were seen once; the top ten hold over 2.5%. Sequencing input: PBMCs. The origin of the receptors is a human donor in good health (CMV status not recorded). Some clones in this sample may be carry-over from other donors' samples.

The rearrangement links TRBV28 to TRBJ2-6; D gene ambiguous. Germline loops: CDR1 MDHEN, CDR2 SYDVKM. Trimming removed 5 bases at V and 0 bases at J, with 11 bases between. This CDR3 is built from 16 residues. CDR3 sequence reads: CASSPHQISGANVLTF. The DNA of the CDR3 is TGTGCCAGCAGTCCTCATCAGATCTCTGGGGCCAACGTCCTGACTTTC.

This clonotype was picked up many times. CDR3 amino acids: CASSSDAHNEQFF. The DNA of the CDR3 is TGTGCCAGCAGCTCGGATGCCCACAATGAGCAGTTCTTC. The rearrangement uses TRBV11-1 and TRBJ2-1; D gene ambiguous. The CDR3 covers 13 residues. The V and J ends lost 4 bases and 5 bases respectively, with 9 bases between them. Germline V lookup: CDR1 SGHAT, CDR2 FQDESV (reference sequence).

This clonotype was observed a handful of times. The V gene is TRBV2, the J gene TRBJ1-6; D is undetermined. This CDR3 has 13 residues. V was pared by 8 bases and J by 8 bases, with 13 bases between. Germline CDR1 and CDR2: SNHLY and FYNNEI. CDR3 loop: CASRQNPDSPLHF. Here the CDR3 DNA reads TGTGCCAGCCGGCAGAACCCCGATTCACCCCTCCACTTT.

The CDR3 loop reads CSVEDEKRGEVAGELFF. In DNA, the CDR3 is TGCAGCGTTGAAGATGAGAAGAGGGGCGAAGTTGCCGGGGAGCTGTTTTTT. The rearrangement joins TRBV29-1 to TRBJ2-2; D may match TRBD1 or TRBD2 (5 bases each). With 0 bases removed from V and 6 bases from J, the gap between germline ends came to 20 bases. This CDR3 spans 17 amino acids. Germline loops: CDR1 SQVTM, CDR2 ANQGSEA.

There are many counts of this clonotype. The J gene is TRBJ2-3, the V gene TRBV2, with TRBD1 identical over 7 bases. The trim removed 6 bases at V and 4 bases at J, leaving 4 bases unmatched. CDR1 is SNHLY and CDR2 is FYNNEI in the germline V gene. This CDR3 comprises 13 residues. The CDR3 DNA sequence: TGTGCCAGCAGGACAGGGTTCGCAGATACGCAGTATTTT. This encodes CASRTGFADTQYF.

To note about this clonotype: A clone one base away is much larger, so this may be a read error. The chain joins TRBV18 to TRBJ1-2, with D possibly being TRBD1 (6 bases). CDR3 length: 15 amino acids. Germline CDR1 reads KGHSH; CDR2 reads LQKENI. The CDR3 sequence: CAGSPRGGQNYGYTF. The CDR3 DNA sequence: TGTGCCGGCTCACCACGAGGGGGACAAAACTATGGCTACACCTTC.

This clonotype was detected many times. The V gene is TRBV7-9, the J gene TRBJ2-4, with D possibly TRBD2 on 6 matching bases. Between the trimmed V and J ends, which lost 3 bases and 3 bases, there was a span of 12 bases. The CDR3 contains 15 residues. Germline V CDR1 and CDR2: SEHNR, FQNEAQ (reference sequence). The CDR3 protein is CASSFPTAGKNIQYF. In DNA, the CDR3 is TGTGCCAGCAGCTTCCCTACAGCGGGCAAAAACATTCAGTACTTC. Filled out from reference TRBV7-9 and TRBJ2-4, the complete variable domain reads DTGVSQNPRHKITKRGQNVTFRCDPISEHNRLYWYRQTLGQGPEFLTYFQNEAQLEKSRLLSDRFSAERPKGSFSTLEIQRTEQGDSAMYLCASSFPTAGKNIQYFGAGTRLSVL.

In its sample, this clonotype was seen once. The chain's CDR3 is CASSGLQETQYF. In nucleotides, the CDR3 is TGTGCCAGTAGTGGACTCCAAGAGACCCAGTACTTC. The chain links TRBV19 to TRBJ2-5; tentative D call: TRBD2 (5 bases). CDR3 length: 12 residues. Looked up from germline, CDR1 is LNHDA and CDR2 is SQIVND (reference sequence). Trimming cost V 5 bases and J 1 base, with 5 bases left between them.

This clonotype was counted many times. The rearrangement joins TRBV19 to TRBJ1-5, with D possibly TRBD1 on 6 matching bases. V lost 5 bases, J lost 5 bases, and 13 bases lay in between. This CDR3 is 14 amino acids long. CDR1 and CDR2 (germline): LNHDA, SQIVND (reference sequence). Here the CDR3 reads CASSSSAGDQPQHF. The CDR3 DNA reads TGTGCCAGTAGTTCTTCGGCAGGGGATCAGCCCCAGCATTTT.

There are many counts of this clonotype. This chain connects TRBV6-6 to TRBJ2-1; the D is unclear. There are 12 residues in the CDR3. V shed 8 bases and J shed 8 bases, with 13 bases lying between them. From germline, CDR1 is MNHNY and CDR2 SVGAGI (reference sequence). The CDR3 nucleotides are TGTGCCAGCGCCCGGGTAGGCGATGAGCAGTTCTTC. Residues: CASARVGDEQFF.

The CDR3 protein is CASRPRGGDYEQYV. DNA of the CDR3: TGTGCCAGCAGACCGAGGGGGGGGGACTACGAGCAGTACGTC. The J gene is TRBJ2-7, the V gene TRBV28, with D possibly matching TRBD2 (7 bases). Between the trimmed V and J ends, which lost 6 bases and 3 bases, there was a span of 15 bases. The CDR3 extends over 14 amino acids. Germline V lookup: CDR1 MDHEN, CDR2 SYDVKM.

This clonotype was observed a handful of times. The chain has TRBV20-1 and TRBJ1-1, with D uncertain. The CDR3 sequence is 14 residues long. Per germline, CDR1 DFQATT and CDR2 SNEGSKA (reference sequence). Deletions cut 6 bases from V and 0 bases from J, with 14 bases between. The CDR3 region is CSAVFGHMNTEAFF. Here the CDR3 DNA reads TGCAGTGCCGTTTTCGGCCACATGAACACTGAAGCTTTCTTT.

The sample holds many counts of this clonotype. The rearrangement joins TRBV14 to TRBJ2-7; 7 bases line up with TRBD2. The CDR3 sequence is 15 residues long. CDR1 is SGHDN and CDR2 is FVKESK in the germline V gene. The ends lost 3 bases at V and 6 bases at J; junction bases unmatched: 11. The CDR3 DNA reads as TGTGCCAGCAGCCAGGAGCGGGGTCTAGGGATCGAGCAGTACTTC. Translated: CASSQERGLGIEQYF.

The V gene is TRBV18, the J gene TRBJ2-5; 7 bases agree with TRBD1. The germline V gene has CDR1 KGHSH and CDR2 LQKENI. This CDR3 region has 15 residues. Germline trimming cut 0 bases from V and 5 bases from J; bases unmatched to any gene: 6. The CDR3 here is CASSPPGRGKETQYF. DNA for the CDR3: TGTGCCAGCTCACCACCAGGCAGGGGGAAGGAGACCCAGTACTTC.

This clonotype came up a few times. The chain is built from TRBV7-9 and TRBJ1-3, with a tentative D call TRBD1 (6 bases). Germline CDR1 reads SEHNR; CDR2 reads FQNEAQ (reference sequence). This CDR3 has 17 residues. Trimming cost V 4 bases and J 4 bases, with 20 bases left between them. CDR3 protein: CASSSKDRLSTGNTIYF. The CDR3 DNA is TGTGCCAGCAGCTCGAAAGACAGGTTGAGTACCGGAAACACCATATATTTT.

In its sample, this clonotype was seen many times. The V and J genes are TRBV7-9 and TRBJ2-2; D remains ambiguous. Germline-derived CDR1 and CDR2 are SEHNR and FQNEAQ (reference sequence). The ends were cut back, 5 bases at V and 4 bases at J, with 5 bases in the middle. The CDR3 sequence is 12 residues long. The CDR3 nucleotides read TGTGCCAGCAGCCGGGCCACCGGGGAGCTGTTTTTT. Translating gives CASSRATGELFF.

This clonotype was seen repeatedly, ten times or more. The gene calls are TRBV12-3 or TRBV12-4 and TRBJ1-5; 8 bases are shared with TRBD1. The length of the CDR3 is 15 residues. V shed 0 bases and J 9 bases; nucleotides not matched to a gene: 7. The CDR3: CASSLAGTGAGPQHF. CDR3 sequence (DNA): TGTGCCAGCAGTTTAGCAGGGACAGGCGCTGGGCCCCAGCATTTT.

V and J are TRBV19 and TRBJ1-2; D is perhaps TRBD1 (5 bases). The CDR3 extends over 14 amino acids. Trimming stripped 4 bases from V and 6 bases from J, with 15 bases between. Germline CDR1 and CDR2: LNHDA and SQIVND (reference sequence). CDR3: CASSSGTQRNGYTF. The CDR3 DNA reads TGTGCCAGTAGTAGCGGGACGCAAAGGAATGGCTACACCTTC.

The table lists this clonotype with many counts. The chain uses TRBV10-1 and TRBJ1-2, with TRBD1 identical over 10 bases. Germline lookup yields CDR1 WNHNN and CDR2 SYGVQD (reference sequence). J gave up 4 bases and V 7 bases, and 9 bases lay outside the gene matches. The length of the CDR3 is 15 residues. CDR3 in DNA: TGCGCCAGCAATTCCGGGACAGGGGAGGCCTATGGCTACACCTTC. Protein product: CASNSGTGEAYGYTF.

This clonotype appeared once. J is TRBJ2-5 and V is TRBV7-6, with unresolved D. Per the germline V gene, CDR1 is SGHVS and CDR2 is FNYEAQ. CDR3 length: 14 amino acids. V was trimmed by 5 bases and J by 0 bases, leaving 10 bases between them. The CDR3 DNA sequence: TGTGCCAGCAGCCTCAAGGCCTACCAAGAGACCCAGTACTTC. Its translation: CASSLKAYQETQYF.

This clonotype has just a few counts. CDR3: CASSPRVGEQFF. The CDR3 nucleotides are TGTGCCAGCAGTCCCAGGGTCGGTGAGCAGTTCTTC. The V call is TRBV27, the J call TRBJ2-1; perhaps TRBD1 as D (5 bases). Deletions cut 5 bases from V and 9 bases from J, with 11 bases between. CDR3 length equals 12 residues. Germline assignment: CDR1 MNHEY and CDR2 SMNVEV (reference sequence).

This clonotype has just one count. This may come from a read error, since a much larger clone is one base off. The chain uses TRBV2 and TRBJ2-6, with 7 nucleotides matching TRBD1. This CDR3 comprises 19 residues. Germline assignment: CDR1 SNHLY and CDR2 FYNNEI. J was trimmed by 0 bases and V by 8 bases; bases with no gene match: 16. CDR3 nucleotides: TGTGCCAGCCGACCAAGGACAGGAGAACCTTACTCTGGGGCCAACGTCCTGACTTTC. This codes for CASRPRTGEPYSGANVLTF.

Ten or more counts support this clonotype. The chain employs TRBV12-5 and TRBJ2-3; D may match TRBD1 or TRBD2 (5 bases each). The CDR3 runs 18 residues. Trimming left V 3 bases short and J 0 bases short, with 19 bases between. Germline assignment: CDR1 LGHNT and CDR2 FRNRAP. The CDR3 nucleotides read TGTGCTAGTGGTTTTCGAACTGGCGGCCGGGACAGCACAGATACGCAGTATTTT. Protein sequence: CASGFRTGGRDSTDTQYF.

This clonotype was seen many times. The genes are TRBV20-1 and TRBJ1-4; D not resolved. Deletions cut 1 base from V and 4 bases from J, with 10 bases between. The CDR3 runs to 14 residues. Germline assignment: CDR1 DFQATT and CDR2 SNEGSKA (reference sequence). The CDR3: CSARARQLNEKLFF. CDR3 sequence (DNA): TGCAGTGCTAGAGCCCGGCAGCTTAATGAAAAACTGTTTTTT.

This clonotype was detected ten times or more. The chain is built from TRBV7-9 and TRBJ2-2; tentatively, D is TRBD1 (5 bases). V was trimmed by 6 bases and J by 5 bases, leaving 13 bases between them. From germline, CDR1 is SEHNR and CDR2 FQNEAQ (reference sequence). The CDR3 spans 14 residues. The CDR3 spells CASRSQGATGELFF. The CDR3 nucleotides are TGTGCCAGCAGGAGCCAGGGTGCGACCGGGGAGCTGTTTTTT.

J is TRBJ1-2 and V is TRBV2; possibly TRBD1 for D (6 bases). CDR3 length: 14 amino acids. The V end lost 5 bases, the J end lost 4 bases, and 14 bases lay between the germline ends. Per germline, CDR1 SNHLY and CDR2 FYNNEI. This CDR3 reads CASSPGASVYGYTF. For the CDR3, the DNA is TGTGCCAGCAGTCCAGGGGCGTCTGTCTATGGCTACACCTTC.

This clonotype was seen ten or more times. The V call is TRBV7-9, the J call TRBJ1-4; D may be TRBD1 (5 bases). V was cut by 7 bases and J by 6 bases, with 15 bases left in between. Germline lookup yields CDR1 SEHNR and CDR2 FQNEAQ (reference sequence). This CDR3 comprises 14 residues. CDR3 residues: CASNPGGWDEKLFF. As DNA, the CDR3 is TGTGCCAGCAACCCCGGGGGATGGGATGAAAAACTGTTTTTT.

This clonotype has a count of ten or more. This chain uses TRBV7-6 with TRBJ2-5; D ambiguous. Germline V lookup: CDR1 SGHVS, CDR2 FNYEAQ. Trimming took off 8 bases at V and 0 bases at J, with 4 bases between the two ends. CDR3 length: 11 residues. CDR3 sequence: CASGNQETQYF. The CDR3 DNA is TGTGCCAGCGGAAACCAAGAGACCCAGTACTTC.

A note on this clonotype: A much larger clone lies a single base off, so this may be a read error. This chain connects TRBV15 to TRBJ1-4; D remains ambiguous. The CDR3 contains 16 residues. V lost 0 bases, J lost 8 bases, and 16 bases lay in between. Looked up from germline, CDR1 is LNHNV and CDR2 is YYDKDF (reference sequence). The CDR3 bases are TGTGCCACCAGCAGAGATCCGAGGTCAAAAGGCGAAAAACTGTTTTTT. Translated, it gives CATSRDPRSKGEKLFF.

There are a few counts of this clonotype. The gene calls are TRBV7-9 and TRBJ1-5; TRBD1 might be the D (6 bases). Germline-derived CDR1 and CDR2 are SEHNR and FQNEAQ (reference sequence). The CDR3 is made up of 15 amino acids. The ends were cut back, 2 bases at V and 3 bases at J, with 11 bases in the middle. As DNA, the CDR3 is TGTGCCAGCAGCTTAAATGGACAGAACAATCAGCCCCAGCATTTT. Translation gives CASSLNGQNNQPQHF.